This T cell receptor (beta chain) was captured by sequencing in a study of glioma-infiltrating T cells. Study outcomes and limitations: Tissue-blood divergence was below expectation in non-neoplastic patients, above in gliomas. CDR3 overlap between tissue and blood was very small.

This clonotype appeared a few times. What it binds is not known. TCR alpha and beta CDR3 regions were amplified from RNA using iRepertoire nested multiplex PCR. TCRdb reprocessed the multiplex PCR reads via MiXCR and lists one record per CDR3 protein. The sample contains under 200,000 distinct CDR3 sequences, 43% of which appear only once. CDR1 and CDR2 from the germline V gene are LNHDA and SQIVND (reference sequence). V lost 5 bases to trimming and J lost 4 bases; unmatched junction nucleotides: 7. This CDR3 is built from 14 residues. The sequence came from a human donor with low-grade glioma or glioblastoma, undergoing nonglioma brain surgery, or in good health (not recorded which). The gene calls are TRBV19 and TRBJ1-2, with 7 bases fitting TRBD1. Sequenced: glioma tissue, nonneoplastic brain tissue, or PBMCs (not recorded which). This CDR3 is CASSPTGATYGYTF. CDR3 in DNA: TGTGCCAGTAGTCCCACAGGGGCGACCTATGGCTACACCTTC.